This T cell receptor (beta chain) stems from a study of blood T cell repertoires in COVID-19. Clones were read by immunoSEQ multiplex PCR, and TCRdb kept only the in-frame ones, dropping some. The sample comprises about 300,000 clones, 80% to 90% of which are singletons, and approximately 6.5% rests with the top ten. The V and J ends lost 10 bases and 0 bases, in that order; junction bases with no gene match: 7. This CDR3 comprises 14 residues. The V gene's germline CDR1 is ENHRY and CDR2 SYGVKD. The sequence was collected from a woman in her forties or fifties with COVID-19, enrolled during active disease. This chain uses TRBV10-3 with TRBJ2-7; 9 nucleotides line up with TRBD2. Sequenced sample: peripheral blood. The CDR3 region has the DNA TGTGCCAGCTCGCTAGCGGGAAGCTCCTACGAGCAGTACTTC. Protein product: CASSLAGSSYEQYF.